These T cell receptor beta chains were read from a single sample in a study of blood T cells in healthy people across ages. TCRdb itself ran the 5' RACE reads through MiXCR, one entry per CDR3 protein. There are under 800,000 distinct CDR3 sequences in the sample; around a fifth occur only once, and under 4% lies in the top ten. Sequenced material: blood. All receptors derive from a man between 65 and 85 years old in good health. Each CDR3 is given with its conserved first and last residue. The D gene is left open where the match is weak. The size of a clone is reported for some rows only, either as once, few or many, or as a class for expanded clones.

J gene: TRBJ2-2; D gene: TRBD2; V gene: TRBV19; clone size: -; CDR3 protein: CASSMLADKNTGELFF; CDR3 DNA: TGTGCCAGTAGTATGCTAGCGGATAAGAACACCGGGGAGCTGTTTTTT
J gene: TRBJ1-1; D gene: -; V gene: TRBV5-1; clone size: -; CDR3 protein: CASSSDGRGGAFF; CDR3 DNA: TGCGCCAGCAGCTCCGACGGGAGGGGAGGAGCTTTCTTT
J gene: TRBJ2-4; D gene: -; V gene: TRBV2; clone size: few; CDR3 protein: CASSVENIDRPYF; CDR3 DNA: TGTGCCAGCAGTGTAGAAAACATAGACAGACCCTACTTC
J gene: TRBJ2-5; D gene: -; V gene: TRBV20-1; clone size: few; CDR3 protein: CSAQGEGKNQETQYF; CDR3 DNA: TGCAGTGCGCAGGGGGAGGGCAAGAATCAAGAGACCCAGTACTTC
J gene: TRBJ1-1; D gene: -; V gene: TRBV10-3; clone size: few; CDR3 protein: CAISGHQGTTEAFF; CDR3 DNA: TGTGCCATCAGTGGTCATCAGGGGACCACTGAAGCTTTCTTT
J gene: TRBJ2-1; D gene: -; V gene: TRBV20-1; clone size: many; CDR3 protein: CSGSGGDNEQFF; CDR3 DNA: TGCAGTGGGAGTGGCGGGGACAATGAGCAGTTCTTC
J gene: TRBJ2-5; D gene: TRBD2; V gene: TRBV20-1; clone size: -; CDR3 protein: CGARDWTSGSQETQYF; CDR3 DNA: TGCGGTGCTAGAGATTGGACTAGCGGGAGCCAAGAGACCCAGTACTTC
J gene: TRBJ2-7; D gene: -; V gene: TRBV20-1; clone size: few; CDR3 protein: CSAGQASYEQYF; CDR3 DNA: TGCAGTGCCGGGCAGGCCTCCTACGAGCAGTACTTC
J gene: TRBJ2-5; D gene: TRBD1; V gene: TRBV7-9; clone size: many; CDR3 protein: CASSLHGQGDETQYF; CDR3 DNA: TGTGCCAGCAGCTTACATGGACAGGGGGACGAGACCCAGTACTTC
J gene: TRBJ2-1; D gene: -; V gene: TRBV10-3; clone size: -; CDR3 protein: CAISPCATGNEQFF; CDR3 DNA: TGTGCCATCAGCCCCTGCGCCACGGGGAATGAGCAGTTCTTC
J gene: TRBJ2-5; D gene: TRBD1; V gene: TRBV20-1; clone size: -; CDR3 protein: CSARVSGGQETQYF; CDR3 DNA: TGCAGTGCTCGCGTCTCAGGGGGCCAAGAGACCCAGTACTTC
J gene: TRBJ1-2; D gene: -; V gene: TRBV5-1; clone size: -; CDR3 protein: CASRPDSLSGYTF; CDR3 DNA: TGCGCCAGCAGACCGGACAGCCTTTCTGGCTACACCTTC
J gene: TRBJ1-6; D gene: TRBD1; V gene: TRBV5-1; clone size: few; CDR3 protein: CASSPGQGKYSPLHF; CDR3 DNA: TGCGCCAGCAGCCCGGGACAGGGAAAGTATTCACCCCTCCACTTT
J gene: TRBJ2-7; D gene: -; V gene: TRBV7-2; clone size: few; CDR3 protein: CASSLGGPITEQYF; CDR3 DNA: TGTGCCAGCAGCTTAGGTGGGCCCATAACCGAGCAGTACTTC
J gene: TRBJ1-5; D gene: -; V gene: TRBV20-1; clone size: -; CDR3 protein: CSARGSPSLGHRQPQHF; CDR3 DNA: TGCAGTGCTAGGGGTTCCCCGAGCCTGGGGCATCGCCAGCCCCAGCATTTT
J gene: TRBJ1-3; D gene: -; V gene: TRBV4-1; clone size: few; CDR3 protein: CASSQGAQSSGNTIYF; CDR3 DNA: TGCGCCAGCAGCCAAGGTGCTCAAAGCTCTGGAAACACCATATATTTT
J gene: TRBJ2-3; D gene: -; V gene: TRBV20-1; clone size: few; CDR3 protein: CSARRSTDTQYF; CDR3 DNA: TGCAGTGCTAGGCGGAGCACAGATACGCAGTATTTT
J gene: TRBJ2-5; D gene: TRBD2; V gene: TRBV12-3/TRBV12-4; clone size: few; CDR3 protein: CASSLGTSGHQETQYF; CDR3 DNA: TGTGCCAGCAGTTTAGGGACTAGCGGGCACCAAGAGACCCAGTACTTC
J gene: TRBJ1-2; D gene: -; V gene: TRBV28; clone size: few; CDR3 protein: CASSISGTAYGYTF; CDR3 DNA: TGTGCCAGCAGTATCTCCGGGACTGCCTATGGCTACACCTTC
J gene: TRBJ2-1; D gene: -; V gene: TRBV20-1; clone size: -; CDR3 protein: CGATRGRLSDEQFF; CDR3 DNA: TGCGGTGCCACCCGGGGAAGGTTATCTGATGAGCAGTTCTTC
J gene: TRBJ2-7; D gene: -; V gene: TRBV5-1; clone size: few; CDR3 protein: CASSFTGPEYEQYF; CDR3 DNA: TGCGCCAGCAGCTTTACAGGGCCAGAATACGAGCAGTACTTC
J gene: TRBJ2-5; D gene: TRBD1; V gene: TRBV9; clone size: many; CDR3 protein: CASSVGDRQETQYF; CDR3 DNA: TGTGCCAGCAGCGTAGGGGACAGACAAGAGACCCAGTACTTC
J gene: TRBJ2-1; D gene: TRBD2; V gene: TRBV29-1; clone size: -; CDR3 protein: CSAGRLAGDEQFF; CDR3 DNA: TGCAGCGCCGGAAGGCTAGCGGGAGATGAGCAGTTCTTC
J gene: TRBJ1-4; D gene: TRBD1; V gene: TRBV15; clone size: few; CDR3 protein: CATSRDRGINEKLFF; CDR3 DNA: TGTGCCACCAGCAGGGACAGGGGGATTAATGAAAAACTGTTTTTT
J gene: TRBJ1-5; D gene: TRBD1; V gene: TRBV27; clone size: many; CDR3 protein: CATALTGNQPQHF; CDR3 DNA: TGTGCCACCGCCCTGACAGGGAATCAGCCCCAGCATTTT
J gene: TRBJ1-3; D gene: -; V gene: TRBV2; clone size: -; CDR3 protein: CASSDEGGGNTIYF; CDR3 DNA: TGTGCCAGCAGTGACGAGGGGGGAGGAAACACCATATATTTT
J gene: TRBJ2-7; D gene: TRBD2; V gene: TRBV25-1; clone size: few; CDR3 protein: CASRTSGISYEQYF; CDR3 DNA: TGTGCCAGCCGGACTAGCGGGATCTCCTACGAGCAGTACTTC